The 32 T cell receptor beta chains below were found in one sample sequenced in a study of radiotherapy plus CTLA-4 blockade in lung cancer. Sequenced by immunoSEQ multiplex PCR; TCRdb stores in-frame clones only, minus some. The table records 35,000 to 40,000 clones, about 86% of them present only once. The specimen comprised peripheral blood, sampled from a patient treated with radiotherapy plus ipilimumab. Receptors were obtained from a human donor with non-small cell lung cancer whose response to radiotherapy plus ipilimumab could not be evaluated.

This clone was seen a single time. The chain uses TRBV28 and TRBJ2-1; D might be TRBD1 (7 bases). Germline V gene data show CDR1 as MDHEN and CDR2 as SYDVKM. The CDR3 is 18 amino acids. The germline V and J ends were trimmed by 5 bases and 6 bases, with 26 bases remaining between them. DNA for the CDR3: TGTGCCAGCAGTCCGAACCAGGGGGACCAGAGGGGGGTCAATGAGCAGTTCTTC. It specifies CASSPNQGDQRGVNEQFF.

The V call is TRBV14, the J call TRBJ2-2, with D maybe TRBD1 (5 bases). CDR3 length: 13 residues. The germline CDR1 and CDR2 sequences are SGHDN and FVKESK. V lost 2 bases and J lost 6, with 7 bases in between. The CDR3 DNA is TGTGCCAGCAGCCAATGGGGCGCCGGGGAGCTGTTTTTT. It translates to CASSQWGAGELFF.

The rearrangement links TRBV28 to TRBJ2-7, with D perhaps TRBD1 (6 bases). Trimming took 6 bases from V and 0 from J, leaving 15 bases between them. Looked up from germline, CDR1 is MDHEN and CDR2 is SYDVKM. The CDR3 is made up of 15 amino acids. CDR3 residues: CASRPFWDTSYEQYF. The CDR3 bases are TGTGCCAGCAGACCGTTTTGGGACACCTCCTACGAGCAGTACTTC.

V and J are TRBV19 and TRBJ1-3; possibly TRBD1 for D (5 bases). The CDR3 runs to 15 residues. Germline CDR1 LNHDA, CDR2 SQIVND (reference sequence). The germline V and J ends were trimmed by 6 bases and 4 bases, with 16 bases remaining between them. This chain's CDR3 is CASRTTRRTGNTIYF. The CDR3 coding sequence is TGTGCCAGTAGAACAACCCGGCGGACAGGAAACACCATATATTTT.

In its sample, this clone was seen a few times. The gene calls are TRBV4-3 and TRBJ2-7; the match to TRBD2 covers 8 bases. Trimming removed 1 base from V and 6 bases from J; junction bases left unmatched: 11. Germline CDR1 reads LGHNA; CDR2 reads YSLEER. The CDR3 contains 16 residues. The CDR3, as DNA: TGCGCCAGCAGCCAAGCCTTAGCGGGGCGCGCCGCCGAGCAGTACTTC. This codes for CASSQALAGRAAEQYF.

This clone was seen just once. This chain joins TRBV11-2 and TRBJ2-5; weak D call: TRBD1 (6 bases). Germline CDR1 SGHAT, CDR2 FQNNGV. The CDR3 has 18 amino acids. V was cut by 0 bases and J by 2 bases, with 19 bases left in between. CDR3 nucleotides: TGTGCCAGCAGCTTAGACCAGGATAGGCTGACAGGACAAGAGACCCAGTACTTC. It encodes CASSLDQDRLTGQETQYF.

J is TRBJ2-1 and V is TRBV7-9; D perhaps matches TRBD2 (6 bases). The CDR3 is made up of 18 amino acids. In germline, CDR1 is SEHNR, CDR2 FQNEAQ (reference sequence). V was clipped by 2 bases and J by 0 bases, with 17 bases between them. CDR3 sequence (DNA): TGTGCCAGCAGCTTAAGGTTCGGCGGGATGAGCTCCTACAATGAGCAGTTCTTC. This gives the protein CASSLRFGGMSSYNEQFF. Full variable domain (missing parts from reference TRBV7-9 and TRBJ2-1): DTGVSQNPRHKITKRGQNVTFRCDPISEHNRLYWYRQTLGQGPEFLTYFQNEAQLEKSRLLSDRFSAERPKGSFSTLEIQRTEQGDSAMYLCASSLRFGGMSSYNEQFFGPGTRLTVL.

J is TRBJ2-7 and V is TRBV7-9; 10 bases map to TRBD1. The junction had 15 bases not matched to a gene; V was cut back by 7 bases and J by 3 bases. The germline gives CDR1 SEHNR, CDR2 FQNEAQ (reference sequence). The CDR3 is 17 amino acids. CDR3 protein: CASILTGGSMGYYEQYF. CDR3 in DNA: TGTGCCAGCATCTTGACAGGGGGCTCCATGGGCTACTACGAGCAGTACTTC. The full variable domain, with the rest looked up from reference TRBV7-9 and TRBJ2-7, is DTGVSQNPRHKITKRGQNVTFRCDPISEHNRLYWYRQTLGQGPEFLTYFQNEAQLEKSRLLSDRFSAERPKGSFSTLEIQRTEQGDSAMYLCASILTGGSMGYYEQYFGPGTRLTVT.

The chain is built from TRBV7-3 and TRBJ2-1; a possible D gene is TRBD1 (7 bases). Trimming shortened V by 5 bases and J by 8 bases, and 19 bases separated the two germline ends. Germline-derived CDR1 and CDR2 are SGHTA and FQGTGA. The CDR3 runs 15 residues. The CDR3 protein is CASSTQGGVTHEQFF. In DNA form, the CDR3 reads TGTGCCAGCAGCACTCAGGGGGGAGTAACCCATGAGCAGTTCTTC.

The CDR3 sequence: CASSSGGFSGNTIYF. In DNA, the CDR3 is TGTGCCAGCAGTTCAGGCGGGTTCTCTGGAAACACCATATATTTT. The chain employs TRBV28 and TRBJ1-3; D unclear. This CDR3 has 15 residues. Trimming cost V 4 bases and J 0 bases, with 10 bases left between them. The V gene's germline CDR1 is MDHEN and CDR2 SYDVKM.

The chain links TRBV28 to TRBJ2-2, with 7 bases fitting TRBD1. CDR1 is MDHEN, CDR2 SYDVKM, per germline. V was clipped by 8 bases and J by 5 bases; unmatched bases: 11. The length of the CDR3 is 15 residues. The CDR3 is CASVGQRVGTGELFF. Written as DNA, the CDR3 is TGTGCCAGCGTGGGACAGAGGGTCGGGACCGGGGAGCTGTTTTTT.

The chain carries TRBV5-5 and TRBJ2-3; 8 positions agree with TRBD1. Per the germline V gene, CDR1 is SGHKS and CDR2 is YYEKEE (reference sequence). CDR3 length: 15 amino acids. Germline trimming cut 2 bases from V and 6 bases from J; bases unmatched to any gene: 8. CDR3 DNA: TGTGCCAGCAGCTTCTCTGGACAGGGTGGGGATACGCAGTATTTT. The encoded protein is CASSFSGQGGDTQYF.

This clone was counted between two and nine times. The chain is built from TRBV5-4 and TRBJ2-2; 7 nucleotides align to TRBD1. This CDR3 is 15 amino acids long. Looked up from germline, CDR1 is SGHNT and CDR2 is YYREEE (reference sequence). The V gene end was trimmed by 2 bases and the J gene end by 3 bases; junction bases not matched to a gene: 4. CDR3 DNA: TGTGCCAGCAGCTTACAGGGGCGGGACACCGGGGAGCTGTTTTTT. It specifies CASSLQGRDTGELFF.

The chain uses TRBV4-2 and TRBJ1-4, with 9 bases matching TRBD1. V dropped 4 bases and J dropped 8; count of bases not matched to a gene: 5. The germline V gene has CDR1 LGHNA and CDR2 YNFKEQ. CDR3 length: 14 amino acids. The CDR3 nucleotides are TGTGCCAGCAGCCGGCCGGGACAGGGAGAAAAACTGTTTTTT. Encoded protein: CASSRPGQGEKLFF.

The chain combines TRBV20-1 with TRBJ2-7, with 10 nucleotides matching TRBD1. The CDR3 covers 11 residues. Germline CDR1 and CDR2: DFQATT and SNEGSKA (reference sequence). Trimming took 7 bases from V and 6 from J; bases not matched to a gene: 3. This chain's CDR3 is CSVGTGAEQYF. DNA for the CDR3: TGCAGTGTTGGGACAGGGGCCGAGCAGTACTTC.

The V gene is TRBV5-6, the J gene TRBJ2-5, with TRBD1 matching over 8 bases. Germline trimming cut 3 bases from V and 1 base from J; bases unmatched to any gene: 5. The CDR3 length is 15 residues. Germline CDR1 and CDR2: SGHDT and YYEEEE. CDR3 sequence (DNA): TGTGCCAGCAGCTCACAGGGGGGACCCCAAGAGACCCAGTACTTC. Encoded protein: CASSSQGGPQETQYF. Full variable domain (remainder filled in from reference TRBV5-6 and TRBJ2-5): DAGVTQSPTHLIKTRGQQVTLRCSPKSGHDTVSWYQQALGQGPQFIFQYYEEEERQRGNFPDRFSGHQFPNYSSELNVNALLLGDSALYLCASSSQGGPQETQYFGPGTRLLVL.

In DNA, the CDR3 is TGTGCCAGTAGTATAAGGGAGTTGACCAACGTCCTGACTTTC. This translates into CASSIRELTNVLTF. This chain joins TRBV19 and TRBJ2-6; D is possibly TRBD2 (5 bases). Germline CDR1 is LNHDA and CDR2 is SQIVND (reference sequence). The V end was cut by 2 bases, the J end by 8 bases, with 10 bases between. This CDR3 comprises 14 residues.

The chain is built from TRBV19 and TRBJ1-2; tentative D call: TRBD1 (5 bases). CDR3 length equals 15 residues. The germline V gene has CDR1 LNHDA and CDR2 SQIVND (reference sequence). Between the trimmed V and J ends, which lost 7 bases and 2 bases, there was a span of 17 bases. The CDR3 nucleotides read TGTGCCAGTACCAAGGACTACCCAGGGAACTATGGCTACACCTTC. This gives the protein CASTKDYPGNYGYTF.

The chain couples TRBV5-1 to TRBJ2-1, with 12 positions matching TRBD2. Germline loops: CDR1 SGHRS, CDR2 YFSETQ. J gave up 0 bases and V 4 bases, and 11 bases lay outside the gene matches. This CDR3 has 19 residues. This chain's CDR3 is CASSGGRLAGAGSYNEQFF. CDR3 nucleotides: TGCGCCAGCAGCGGAGGACGACTAGCGGGAGCTGGCTCCTACAATGAGCAGTTCTTC.

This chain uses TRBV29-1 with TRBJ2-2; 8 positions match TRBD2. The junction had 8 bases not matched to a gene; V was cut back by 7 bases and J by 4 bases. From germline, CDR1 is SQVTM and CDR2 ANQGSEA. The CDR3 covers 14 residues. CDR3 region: CSAGGDTRTGELFF. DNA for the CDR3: TGCAGCGCGGGGGGGGACACCCGCACCGGGGAGCTGTTTTTT.

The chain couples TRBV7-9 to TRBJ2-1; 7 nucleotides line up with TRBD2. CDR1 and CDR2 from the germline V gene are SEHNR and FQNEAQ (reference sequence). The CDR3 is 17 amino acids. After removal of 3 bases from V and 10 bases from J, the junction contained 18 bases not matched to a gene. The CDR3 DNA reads TGTGCCAGCAGCTTTAGGCCGTCGGGCGAGCGGGGAAGGGAGCAGTTCTTC. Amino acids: CASSFRPSGERGREQFF.

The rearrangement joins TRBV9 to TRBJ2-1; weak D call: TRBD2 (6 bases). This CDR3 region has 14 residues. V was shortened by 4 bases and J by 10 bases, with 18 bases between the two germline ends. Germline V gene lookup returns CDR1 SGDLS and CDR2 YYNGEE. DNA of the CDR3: TGTGCCAGCAGCTTGGGCCTACCTGGAGGGGAGCAGTTCTTC. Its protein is CASSLGLPGGEQFF.

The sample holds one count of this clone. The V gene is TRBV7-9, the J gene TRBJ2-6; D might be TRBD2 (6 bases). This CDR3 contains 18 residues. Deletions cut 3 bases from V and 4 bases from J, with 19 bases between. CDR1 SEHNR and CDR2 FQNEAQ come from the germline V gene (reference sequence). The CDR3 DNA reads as TGTGCCAGCAGCTTGGTCTGGGCGGGATCAGCCGGGGCCAACGTCCTGACTTTC. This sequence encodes CASSLVWAGSAGANVLTF.

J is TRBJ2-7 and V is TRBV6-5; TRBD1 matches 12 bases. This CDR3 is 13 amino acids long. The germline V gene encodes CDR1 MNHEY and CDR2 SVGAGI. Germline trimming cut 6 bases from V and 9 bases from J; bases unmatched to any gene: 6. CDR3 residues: CASRGTGGFVQYF. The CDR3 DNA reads TGTGCCAGCAGGGGGACAGGGGGCTTTGTGCAGTACTTC.

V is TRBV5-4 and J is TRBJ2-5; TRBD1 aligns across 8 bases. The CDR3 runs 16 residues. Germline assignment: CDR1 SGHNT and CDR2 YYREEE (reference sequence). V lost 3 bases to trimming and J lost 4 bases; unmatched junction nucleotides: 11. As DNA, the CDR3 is TGTGCCAGCAGCTCCGCCCTCGACAGGGGATCAGAGACCCAGTACTTC. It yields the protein CASSSALDRGSETQYF.

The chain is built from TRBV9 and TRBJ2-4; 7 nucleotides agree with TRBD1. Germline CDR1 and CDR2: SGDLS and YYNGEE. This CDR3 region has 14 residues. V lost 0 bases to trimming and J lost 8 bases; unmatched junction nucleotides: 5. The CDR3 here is CASSVGDSRDIQYF. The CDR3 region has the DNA TGTGCCAGCAGCGTAGGGGACAGTCGGGACATTCAGTACTTC.

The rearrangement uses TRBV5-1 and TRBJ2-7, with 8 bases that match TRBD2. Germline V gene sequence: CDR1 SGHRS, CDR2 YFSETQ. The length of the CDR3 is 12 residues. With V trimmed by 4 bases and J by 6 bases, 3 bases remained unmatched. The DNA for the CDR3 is TGCGCCAGCAGCCTCACTAGCGGCGAGCAGTACTTC. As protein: CASSLTSGEQYF.

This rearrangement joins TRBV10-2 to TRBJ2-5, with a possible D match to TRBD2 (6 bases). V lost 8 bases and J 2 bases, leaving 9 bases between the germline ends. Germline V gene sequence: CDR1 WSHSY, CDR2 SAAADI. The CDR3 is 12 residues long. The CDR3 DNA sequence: TGCGCCAGCCGCCGGGGGCAAGAGACCCAGTACTTC. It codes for CASRRGQETQYF.

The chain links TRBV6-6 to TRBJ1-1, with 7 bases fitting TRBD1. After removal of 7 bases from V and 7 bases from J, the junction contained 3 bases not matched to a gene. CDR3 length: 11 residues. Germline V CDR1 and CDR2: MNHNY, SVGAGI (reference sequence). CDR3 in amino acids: CASIQGVEAFF. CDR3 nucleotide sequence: TGTGCCAGCATCCAGGGGGTTGAAGCTTTCTTT.

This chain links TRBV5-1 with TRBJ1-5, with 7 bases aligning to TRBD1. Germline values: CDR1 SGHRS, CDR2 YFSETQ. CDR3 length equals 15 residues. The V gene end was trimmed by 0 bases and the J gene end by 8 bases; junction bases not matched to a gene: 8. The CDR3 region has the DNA TGCGCCAGCAGCTTGGGTTCGACAGGGAAGGAGCCCCAGCATTTT. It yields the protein CASSLGSTGKEPQHF.

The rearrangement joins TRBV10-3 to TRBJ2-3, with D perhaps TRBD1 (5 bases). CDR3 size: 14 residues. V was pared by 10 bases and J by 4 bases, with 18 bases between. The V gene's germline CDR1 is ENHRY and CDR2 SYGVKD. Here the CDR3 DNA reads TGTGCCACCAGGGTCGCAGGGCCTTCAGATACGCAGTATTTT. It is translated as CATRVAGPSDTQYF.

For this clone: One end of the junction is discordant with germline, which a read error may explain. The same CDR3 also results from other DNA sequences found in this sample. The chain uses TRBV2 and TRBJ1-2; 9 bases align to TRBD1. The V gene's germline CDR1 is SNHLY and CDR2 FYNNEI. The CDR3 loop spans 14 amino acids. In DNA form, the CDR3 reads TGTGCTAGCAGCCGGGACAGGGACGCTTATGGCTACACCTTC. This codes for CASSRDRDAYGYTF.